This TCR beta chain was sequenced for a study of blood T cell repertoires in COVID-19 (dated by TCRdb to between 2020 and 2021). Study-level background: Collaborator samples came from the United States, Italy and Spain and covered acute and convalescent phases of COVID-19. The material from the prospective study consisted of cDNA or gDNA derived from T cells, B-cell-depleted T cells, or PBMCs. The dataset comprised deeply sampled blood TCRbeta repertoires from subjects exposed to, actively infected with, or recovered from COVID-19. The repertoires were released in a freely available public database meant as a resource for research on the immune response to SARS-CoV-2. Samples came from the ongoing ImmuneRACE study (first 160 participants) plus 1,254 subjects from 6 global collaborators. Nearly every sample came with metadata listing a de-identified subject ID, COVID-19 status, age in years and sex. Where available, HLA class I and class II types were obtained from metadata supplied by the sample provider rather than from assay-based typing. Broad study findings and their caveats: The quantity of clinical and demographic metadata differed by source and by participant and was supplied without curation.

Of note for this clone: Its recognized antigen is unknown. No clone much larger than this one lies a single base away; base qualities are absent.

From the germline V gene, CDR1 is LGHNA and CDR2 is YSLEER. The cysteine opens and the phenylalanine closes a CDR3 of 18 amino acids. The CDR3 DNA has 54 bases and is translated from base 1. Trimming leaves V shorter by 4 bases and J shorter by 2 bases, with the junction holding 13 bases beyond the gene matches. Participants in the prospective study were aged roughly 18 to 100 years, lived in about two dozen United States geographic areas, and enrolled through a virtual design. In the prospective study, cohorts were assigned on the basis of participant-reported clinical history obtained from a screening survey and a study questionnaire. In the prospective study, whole blood, serum and a nasopharyngeal or oropharyngeal swab were collected from each participant by mobile phlebotomists. Participants in the prospective study had the option to provide additional blood draws and questionnaires over an approximately 2-month period. Prospective study blood samples were shipped either frozen or at room temperature before DNA extraction.

The immunoSEQ Assay, a bias-controlled multiplex PCR, was used to amplify TCRbeta CDR3 regions from genomic DNA. The authors processed their data as follows. The number of nucleated cells in each sample was estimated from the amplification of reference gene primers within the assay. Sequence reads were collapsed and filtered to measure the absolute abundance of every unique TCRbeta CDR3 rearrangement. For each sample, productive Simpson clonality was calculated as the square root of Simpson's diversity index across productive rearrangements. This immuneACCESS table, as held by TCRdb, lists in-frame sequences with V and J called but not all clones. Of the missing ones, under half trace to an unresolved V gene in checked studies; the others have no known cause. That table gives V, J and clone size, and the DNA gave D and trimming. This sample has approximately 250,000 clones in its table, and about 91% of those were observed once. The ten largest clones capture about 2.3% of the sample.

The chain is assembled from TRBV4-3 and TRBJ2-2; the central 7 bases match TRBD2. This clonotype was obtained from a woman between 35 and 50 years old with acute COVID-19. The sequenced sample was PBMCs or T cells enriched from blood (not recorded which). The DNA is as follows: TGCGCCAGCAGCCCAACCGGACTAGAAAGTACTAACACCGGGGAGCTGTTTTTT. It translates to CASSPTGLESTNTGELFF.